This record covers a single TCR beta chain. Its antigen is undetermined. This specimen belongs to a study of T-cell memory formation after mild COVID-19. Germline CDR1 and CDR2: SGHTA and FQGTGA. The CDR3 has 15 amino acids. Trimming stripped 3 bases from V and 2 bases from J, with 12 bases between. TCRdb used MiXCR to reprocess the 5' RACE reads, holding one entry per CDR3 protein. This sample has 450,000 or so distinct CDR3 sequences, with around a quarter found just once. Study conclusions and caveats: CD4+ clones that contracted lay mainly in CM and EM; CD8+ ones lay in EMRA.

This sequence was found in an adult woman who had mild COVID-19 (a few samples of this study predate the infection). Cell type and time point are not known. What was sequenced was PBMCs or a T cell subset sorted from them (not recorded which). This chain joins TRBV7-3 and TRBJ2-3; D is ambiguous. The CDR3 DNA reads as TGTGCCAGCAGCTTCTCGGGCGGATACACAGATACGCAGTATTTT. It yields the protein CASSFSGGYTDTQYF.